A selection of T cell receptor beta chains follows, all from one sample in a study of T-cell memory formation after mild COVID-19. TCRdb fed the 5' RACE reads into MiXCR, producing one record per CDR3 protein. The table lists 65,000 to 95,000 distinct CDR3 sequences, over 10% of them singletons. The specimen sequenced was PBMCs or a T cell subset sorted from them (not recorded which). The receptors were gathered from a young man who had mild COVID-19 (a few samples of this study predate the infection). Cell type and time point are not known. CDR3s include the opening cysteine and the closing phenylalanine or tryptophan. A D gene is named only where the DNA matches it firmly. Some rows have no size entry. The others give once, few or many, or a class for an expanded clone.

>few|NA|TRBJ1-1|TRBV5-5
TGTGCCAGCAGCTTGCGGCTCGTGAACACTGAAGCTTTCTTT
CASSLRLVNTEAFF
>few|NA|TRBJ2-2|TRBV5-1
TGCGCCAGCAGCTTTGACAGAGTGAACACCGGGGAGCTGTTTTTT
CASSFDRVNTGELFF
>few|NA|TRBJ1-3|TRBV7-9
TGTGCCAGCAGACTGGGAAACACCATATATTTT
CASRLGNTIYF
>many|TRBD1|TRBJ1-2|TRBV5-5
TGTGCCAGCAGCCGCTCGACAGGGGGTCTTCGCTATGGCTACACCTTC
CASSRSTGGLRYGYTF
>NA|TRBD1|TRBJ2-2|TRBV28
TGTGCCAGCAGTTTTCGTTTTTGGGACAGGGGAAACACCGGGGAGCTGTTTTTT
CASSFRFWDRGNTGELFF
>few|TRBD1|TRBJ2-7|TRBV6-6
TGTGCCAGCAGCCGGGACAGTAGCGAGCAGTACTTC
CASSRDSSEQYF
>NA|NA|TRBJ2-2|TRBV7-9
TGTGCCAGCAGCTTTGACAGGTCGAACACCGGGGAGCTGTTTTTT
CASSFDRSNTGELFF
>NA|TRBD1|TRBJ1-2|TRBV28
TGTGCCAGCAGTTTACCGGACAGGGGGCATGGCTACACCTTC
CASSLPDRGHGYTF
>NA|TRBD1|TRBJ1-6|TRBV12-5
TGTGCTAGTGGTTTGGATCTCGCCGGGACAGGGAGTTCACCCCTCCACTTT
CASGLDLAGTGSSPLHF
>many|NA|TRBJ2-3|TRBV6-5
TGTGCCAGCACCTCACAGGGCGGCACAGATACGCAGTATTTT
CASTSQGGTDTQYF
>NA|NA|TRBJ2-1|TRBV4-1
TGCGCCAGCAGCCGCACCGCCAATGAGCAGTTCTTC
CASSRTANEQFF
>many|NA|TRBJ2-1|TRBV11-2
TGTGCCAGCAGCGTTTTACAGCGGGAGCAGTTCTTC
CASSVLQREQFF
>many|NA|TRBJ2-3|TRBV7-6
TGTGCCAGCAGCGCTGGGTGGGATACGCAGTATTTT
CASSAGWDTQYF
>few|TRBD1|TRBJ1-5|TRBV27
TGTGCCAGCAGCCTTGGGACAGGGGGGCATCAGCCCCAGCATTTT
CASSLGTGGHQPQHF
>few|NA|TRBJ2-1|TRBV9
TGTGCCAGCAGCGGACCTCCAGGGATCGAGCAGTTCTTC
CASSGPPGIEQFF
>NA|NA|TRBJ2-7|TRBV5-5
TGTGCCAGCAGCCCCAGGGCGGACCCCCACGAGCAGTACTTC
CASSPRADPHEQYF
>NA|NA|TRBJ1-5|TRBV27
TGTGCCAGCAGTTTATCGGCAGGCCAGCCCCAGCATTTT
CASSLSAGQPQHF
>few|NA|TRBJ1-6|TRBV4-1
TGCGCCAGCGGTTGGCAGGAAAATTCACCCCTCCACTTT
CASGWQENSPLHF
>NA|TRBD1|TRBJ1-1|TRBV9
TGTGCCAGCAGCAGAGGACAGGGCCTTAACACTGAAGCTTTCTTT
CASSRGQGLNTEAFF
>many|TRBD1|TRBJ1-2|TRBV7-2
TGTGCCAGCAGCTTAGCGGGGACAGGGTTGGACTATGGCTACACCTTC
CASSLAGTGLDYGYTF
>few|TRBD1|TRBJ1-2|TRBV7-9
TGTGCCAGCAGCCCATCGCGGGGACAGGGGGCGTTGGACTATGGCTACACCTTC
CASSPSRGQGALDYGYTF
>NA|NA|TRBJ2-5|TRBV7-6
TGTGCCAGCACATACAGTTACCAAGAGACCAAGTACTTC
CASTYSYQETKYF
>once|TRBD2|TRBJ2-3|TRBV15
TGTGCCACCAGCGGGGGGGGGAGCACAGATACGCAGTATTTT
CATSGGGSTDTQYF
>NA|TRBD1|TRBJ2-7|TRBV6-5
TGTGCCAGCAGTCCCGGGACAGGGGTGTACGAGCAGTACTTC
CASSPGTGVYEQYF
>NA|TRBD2|TRBJ2-3|TRBV11-2
TGTGCCAGCAGCCTGAGCGGGGGGGCCACAGATACGCAGTATTTT
CASSLSGGATDTQYF
>NA|NA|TRBJ1-4|TRBV29-1
TGCAGCGCGTTCCAGGGGCGGGGAAATGAAAAACTGTTTTTT
CSAFQGRGNEKLFF
>NA|NA|TRBJ1-4|TRBV15
TGTGTCACCAGCCAAGGGGGAAGGTGGGGTGAAAAACTGTTTTTT
CVTSQGGRWGEKLFF
>NA|TRBD2|TRBJ2-4|TRBV12-5
TGTGCTAGTGGTTTTTCAGCGGGGGGGCCAGGGGACATTCAGTACTTC
CASGFSAGGPGDIQYF
>NA|TRBD1|TRBJ2-1|TRBV29-1
TGCAGCGTCGACAGGGGCGACAATGAGCAGTTCTTC
CSVDRGDNEQFF
>few|NA|TRBJ2-7|TRBV11-2
TGTGCCAGCAGCTTACGCGAGTACGAGCAGTACTTC
CASSLREYEQYF
>few|TRBD1|TRBJ1-4|TRBV14
TGTGCCAGCAGCTTCGGGACAGGTCTTGAAAAACTGTTTTTT
CASSFGTGLEKLFF